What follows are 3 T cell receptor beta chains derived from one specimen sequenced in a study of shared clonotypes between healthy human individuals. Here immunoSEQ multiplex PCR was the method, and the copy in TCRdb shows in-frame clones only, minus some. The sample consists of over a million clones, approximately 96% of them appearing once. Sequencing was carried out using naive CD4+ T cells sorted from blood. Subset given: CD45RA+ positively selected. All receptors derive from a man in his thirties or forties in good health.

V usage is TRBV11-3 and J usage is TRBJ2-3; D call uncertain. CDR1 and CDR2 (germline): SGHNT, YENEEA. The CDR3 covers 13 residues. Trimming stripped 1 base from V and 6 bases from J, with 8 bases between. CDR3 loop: CASSLAGADTQYF. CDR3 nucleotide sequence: TGTGCCAGCAGCTTAGCGGGCGCGGATACGCAGTATTTT.

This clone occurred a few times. The CDR3 coding sequence is TGTGCCAGCAGTGACCCTCTACCGGGGGAGCAGTACTTC. As protein: CASSDPLPGEQYF. The J gene is TRBJ2-7, the V gene TRBV25-1, with D possibly being TRBD2 (5 bases). The CDR3 length is 13 residues. Germline assignment: CDR1 MGHDK and CDR2 SYGVNS. V was clipped by 3 bases and J by 7 bases, with 13 bases between them.

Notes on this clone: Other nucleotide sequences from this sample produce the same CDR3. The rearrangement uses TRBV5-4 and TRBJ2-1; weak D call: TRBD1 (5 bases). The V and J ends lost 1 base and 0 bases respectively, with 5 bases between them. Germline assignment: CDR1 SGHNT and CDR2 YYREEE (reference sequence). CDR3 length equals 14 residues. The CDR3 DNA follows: TGTGCCAGCAGCTTGAGGGGCTCCTACAATGAGCAGTTCTTC. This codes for CASSLRGSYNEQFF.